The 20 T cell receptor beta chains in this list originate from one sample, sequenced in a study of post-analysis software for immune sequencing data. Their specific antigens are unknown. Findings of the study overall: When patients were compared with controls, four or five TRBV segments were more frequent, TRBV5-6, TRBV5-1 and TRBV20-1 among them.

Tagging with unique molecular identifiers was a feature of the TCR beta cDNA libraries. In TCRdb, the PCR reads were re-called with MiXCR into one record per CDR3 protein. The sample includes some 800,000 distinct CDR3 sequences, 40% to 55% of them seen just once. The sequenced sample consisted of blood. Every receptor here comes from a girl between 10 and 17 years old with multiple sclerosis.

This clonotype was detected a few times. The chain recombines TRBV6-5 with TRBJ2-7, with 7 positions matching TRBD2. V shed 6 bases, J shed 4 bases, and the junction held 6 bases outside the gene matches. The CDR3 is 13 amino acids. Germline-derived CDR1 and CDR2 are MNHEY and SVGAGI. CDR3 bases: TGTGCCAGCAGACCCGCGGGAGTTTACGAGCAGTACTTC. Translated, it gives CASRPAGVYEQYF.

The CDR3, as DNA: TGTGCCAGCAGGATTCTCAGCTCCTACAATGAGCAGTTCTTC. This sequence encodes CASRILSSYNEQFF. The chain employs TRBV27 and TRBJ2-1; D is ambiguous. The CDR3 runs to 14 residues. Germline CDR1 is MNHEY and CDR2 is SMNVEV (reference sequence). V was trimmed by 6 bases and J by 0 bases, leaving 9 bases between them.

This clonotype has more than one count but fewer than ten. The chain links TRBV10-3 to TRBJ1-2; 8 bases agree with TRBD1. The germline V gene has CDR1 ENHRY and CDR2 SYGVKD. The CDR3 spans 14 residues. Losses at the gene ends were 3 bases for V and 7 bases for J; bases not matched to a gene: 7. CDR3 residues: CAISDDRGASGYTF. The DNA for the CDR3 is TGTGCCATCAGTGACGACAGGGGCGCATCTGGCTACACCTTC.

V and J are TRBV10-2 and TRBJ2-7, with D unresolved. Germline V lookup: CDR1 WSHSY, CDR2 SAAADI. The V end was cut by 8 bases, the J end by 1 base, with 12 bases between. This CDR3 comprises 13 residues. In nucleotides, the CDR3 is TGCGCCAGCTGCGGAGCGTCGTCCTACGAGCAGTACTTC. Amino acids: CASCGASSYEQYF.

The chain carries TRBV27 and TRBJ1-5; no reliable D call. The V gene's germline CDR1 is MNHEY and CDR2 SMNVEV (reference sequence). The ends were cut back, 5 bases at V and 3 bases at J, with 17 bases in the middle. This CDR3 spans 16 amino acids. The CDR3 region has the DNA TGTGCCAGCAGTCCTTACCCGGACGGTTTCAATCAGCCCCAGCATTTT. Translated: CASSPYPDGFNQPQHF.

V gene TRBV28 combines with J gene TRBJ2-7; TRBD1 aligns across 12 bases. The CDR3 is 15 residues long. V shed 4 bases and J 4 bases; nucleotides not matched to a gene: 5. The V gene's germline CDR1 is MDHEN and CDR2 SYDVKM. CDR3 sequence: CASSWGDRGLYEQYF. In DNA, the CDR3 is TGTGCCAGCAGTTGGGGGGACAGGGGGCTATACGAGCAGTACTTC. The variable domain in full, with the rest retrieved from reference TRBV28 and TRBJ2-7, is DVKVTQSSRYLVKRTGEKVFLECVQDMDHENMFWYRQDPGLGLRLIYFSYDVKMKEKGDIPEGYSVSREKKERFSLILESASTNQTSMYLCASSWGDRGLYEQYFGPGTRLTVT.

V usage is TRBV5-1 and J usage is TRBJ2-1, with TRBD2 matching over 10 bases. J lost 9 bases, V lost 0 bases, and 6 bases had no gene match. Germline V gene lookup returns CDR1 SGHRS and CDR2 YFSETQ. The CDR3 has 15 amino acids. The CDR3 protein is CASSLVPSGRVEQFF. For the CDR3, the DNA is TGCGCCAGCAGCTTGGTGCCTAGCGGGAGAGTTGAGCAGTTCTTC.

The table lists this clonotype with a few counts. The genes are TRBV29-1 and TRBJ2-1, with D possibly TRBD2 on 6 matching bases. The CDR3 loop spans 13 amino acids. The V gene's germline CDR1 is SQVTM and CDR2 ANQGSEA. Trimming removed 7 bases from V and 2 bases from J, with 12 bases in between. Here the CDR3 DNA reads TGCAGCGGGGGACTGTCGCCCTACAATGAGCAGTTCTTC. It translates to CSGGLSPYNEQFF.

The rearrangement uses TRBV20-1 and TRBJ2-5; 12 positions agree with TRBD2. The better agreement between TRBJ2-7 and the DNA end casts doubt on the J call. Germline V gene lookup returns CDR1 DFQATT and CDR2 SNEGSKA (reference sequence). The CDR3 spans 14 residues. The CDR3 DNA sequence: TGCAGCGTCAAGAAGACTAGCGGGAGAAACGAGCAGTACTTC. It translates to CSVKKTSGRNEQYF.

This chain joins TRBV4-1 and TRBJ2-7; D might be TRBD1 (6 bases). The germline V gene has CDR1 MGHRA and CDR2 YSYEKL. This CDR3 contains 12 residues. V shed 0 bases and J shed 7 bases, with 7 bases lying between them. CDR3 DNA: TGCGCCAGCAGCCAAGATCAGGGGGAGCAGTACTTC. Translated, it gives CASSQDQGEQYF.

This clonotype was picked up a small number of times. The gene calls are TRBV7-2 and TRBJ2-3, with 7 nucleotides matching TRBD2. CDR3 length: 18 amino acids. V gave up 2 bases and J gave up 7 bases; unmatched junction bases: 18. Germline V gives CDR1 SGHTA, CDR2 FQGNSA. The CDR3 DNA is TGTGCCAGCAGCTTATCTCTAGCGGCACCATCGGCACTTAATACGCAGTATTTT. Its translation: CASSLSLAAPSALNTQYF.

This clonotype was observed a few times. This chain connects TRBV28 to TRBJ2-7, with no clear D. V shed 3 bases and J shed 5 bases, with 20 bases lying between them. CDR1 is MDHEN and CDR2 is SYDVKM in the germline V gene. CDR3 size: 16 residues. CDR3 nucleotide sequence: TGTGCCAGCAGTTTTGAGGCGGAGAAGCAAGTCCACGAGCAGTACTTC. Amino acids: CASSFEAEKQVHEQYF. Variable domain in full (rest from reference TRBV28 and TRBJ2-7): DVKVTQSSRYLVKRTGEKVFLECVQDMDHENMFWYRQDPGLGLRLIYFSYDVKMKEKGDIPEGYSVSREKKERFSLILESASTNQTSMYLCASSFEAEKQVHEQYFGPGTRLTVT.

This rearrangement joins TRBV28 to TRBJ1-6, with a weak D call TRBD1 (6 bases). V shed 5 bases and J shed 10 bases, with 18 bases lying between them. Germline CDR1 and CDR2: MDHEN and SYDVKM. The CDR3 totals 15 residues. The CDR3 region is CASSSPGARISPLHF. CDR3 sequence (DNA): TGTGCCAGCAGTAGCCCAGGGGCGCGTATATCACCCCTCCACTTT. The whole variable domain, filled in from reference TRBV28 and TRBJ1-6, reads DVKVTQSSRYLVKRTGEKVFLECVQDMDHENMFWYRQDPGLGLRLIYFSYDVKMKEKGDIPEGYSVSREKKERFSLILESASTNQTSMYLCASSSPGARISPLHFGNGTRLTVT.

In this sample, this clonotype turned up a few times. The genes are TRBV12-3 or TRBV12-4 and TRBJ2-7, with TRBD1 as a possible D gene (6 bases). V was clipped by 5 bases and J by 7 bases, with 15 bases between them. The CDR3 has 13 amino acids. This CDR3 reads CASSTPNGQEQYF. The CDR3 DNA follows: TGTGCCAGCAGTACCCCTAATGGACAGGAGCAGTACTTC.

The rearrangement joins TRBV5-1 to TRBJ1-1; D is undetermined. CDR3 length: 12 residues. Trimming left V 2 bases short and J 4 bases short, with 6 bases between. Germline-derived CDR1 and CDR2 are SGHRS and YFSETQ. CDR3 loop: CASSFEGTEAFF. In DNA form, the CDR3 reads TGCGCCAGCAGCTTCGAAGGCACTGAAGCTTTCTTT.

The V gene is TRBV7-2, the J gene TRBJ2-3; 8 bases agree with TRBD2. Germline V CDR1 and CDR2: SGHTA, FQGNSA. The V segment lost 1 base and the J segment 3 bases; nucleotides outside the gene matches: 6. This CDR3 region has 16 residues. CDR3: CASSLGGSGVTDTQYF. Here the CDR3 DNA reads TGTGCCAGCAGCTTAGGTGGTAGCGGGGTTACAGATACGCAGTATTTT.

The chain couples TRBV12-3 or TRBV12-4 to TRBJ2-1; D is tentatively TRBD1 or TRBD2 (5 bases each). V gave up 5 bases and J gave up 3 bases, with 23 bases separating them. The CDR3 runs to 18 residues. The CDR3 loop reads CASSPGPDSEEGYNEQFF. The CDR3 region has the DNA TGTGCCAGCAGTCCAGGGCCCGACAGCGAAGAGGGCTACAATGAGCAGTTCTTC.

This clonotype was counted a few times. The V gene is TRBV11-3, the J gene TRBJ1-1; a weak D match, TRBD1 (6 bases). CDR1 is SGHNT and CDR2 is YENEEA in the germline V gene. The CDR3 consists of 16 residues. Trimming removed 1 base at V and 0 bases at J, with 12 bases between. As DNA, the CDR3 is TGTGCCAGCAGCTTAGCCCCGCGGACAGTGAACACTGAAGCTTTCTTT. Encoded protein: CASSLAPRTVNTEAFF.

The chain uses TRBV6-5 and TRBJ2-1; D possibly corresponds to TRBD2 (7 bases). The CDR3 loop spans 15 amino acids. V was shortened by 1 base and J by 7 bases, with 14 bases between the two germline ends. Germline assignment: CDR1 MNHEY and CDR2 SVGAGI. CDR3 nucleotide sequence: TGTGCCAGCAGTTACTGGACTAGGGGGGGGAATGAGCAGTTCTTC. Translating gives CASSYWTRGGNEQFF.

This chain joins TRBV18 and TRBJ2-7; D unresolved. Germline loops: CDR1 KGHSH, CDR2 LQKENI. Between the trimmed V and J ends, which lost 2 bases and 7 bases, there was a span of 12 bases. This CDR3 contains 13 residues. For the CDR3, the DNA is TGTGCCAGCTCACCAGAGCAGGTGGGGGAGCAGTACTTC. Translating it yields CASSPEQVGEQYF. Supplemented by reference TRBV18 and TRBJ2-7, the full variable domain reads NAGVMQNPRHLVRRRGQEARLRCSPMKGHSHVYWYRQLPEEGLKFMVYLQKENIIDESGMPKERFSAEFPKEGPSILRIQQVVRGDSAAYFCASSPEQVGEQYFGPGTRLTVT.